These 15 T cell receptor beta chains were all obtained from the same sample, sequenced in a study of graft-versus-host responses after intestinal transplantation. The data were produced by immunoSEQ multiplex PCR, yet TCRdb's version contains in-frame clones alone and is incomplete. The sample includes some 90,000 clones, around 90% of them seen just once. These receptors lack a known antigen. This specimen consisted of unstimulated CD8+ T cells sorted from spleen or lymph node cells, obtained before intestinal transplant. The source of these receptors is a human donor who received an intestinal transplant.

CDR3 in DNA: TGTGCCAGCAGCTCTTTCACGGGGGCCAAAAACATTCAGTACTTC. Translating gives CASSSFTGAKNIQYF. The rearrangement joins TRBV5-6 to TRBJ2-4, with D perhaps matching TRBD2 (5 bases). Germline values: CDR1 SGHDT, CDR2 YYEEEE. The CDR3 has 15 residues. The V and J ends lost 3 bases and 1 base respectively, with 11 bases between them.

The J gene is TRBJ2-7, the V gene TRBV4-1; 8 nucleotides match TRBD1. In germline, CDR1 is MGHRA, CDR2 YSYEKL. V lost 0 bases to trimming and J lost 0 bases; unmatched junction nucleotides: 10. The CDR3 runs 18 residues. This CDR3 reads CASSQEPIGQGASYEQYF. The CDR3 DNA is TGCGCCAGCAGCCAAGAACCGATAGGACAGGGTGCCTCCTACGAGCAGTACTTC.

The chain has TRBV4-1 and TRBJ2-7, with D tentatively TRBD1 (5 bases). Deletions cut 4 bases from V and 4 bases from J, with 14 bases between. Germline V gene data show CDR1 as MGHRA and CDR2 as YSYEKL. CDR3 length equals 14 residues. The CDR3 protein is CASSLHQGQYEQYF. The CDR3 bases are TGCGCCAGCAGCCTTCATCAGGGCCAATACGAGCAGTACTTC.

The rearrangement links TRBV30 to TRBJ2-5; TRBD2 agrees at 14 bases. This CDR3 comprises 19 residues. Germline lookup yields CDR1 GTSNPN and CDR2 SVGIG (reference sequence). J was trimmed by 5 bases and V by 2 bases; bases with no gene match: 16. The CDR3 is CAWSPRLAGGPLVGETQYF. The DNA for the CDR3 is TGTGCCTGGAGTCCCCGACTAGCGGGAGGGCCTCTTGTAGGGGAGACCCAGTACTTC.

The V and J genes are TRBV2 and TRBJ1-2; 10 nucleotides agree with TRBD1. The CDR3 runs to 16 residues. CDR1 and CDR2 (germline): SNHLY, FYNNEI. V lost 8 bases to trimming and J lost 0 bases; unmatched junction nucleotides: 9. CDR3: CASRGQGKVPNYGYTF. The CDR3, as DNA: TGTGCCAGCCGGGGACAGGGGAAGGTCCCTAACTATGGCTACACCTTC. The full variable domain, in which reference TRBV2 and TRBJ1-2 provide the parts outside the CDR3, is EPEVTQTPSHQVTQMGQEVILRCVPISNHLYFYWYRQILGQKVEFLVSFYNNEISEKSEIFDDQFSVERPDGSNFTLKIRSTKLEDSAMYFCASRGQGKVPNYGYTFGSGTRLTVV.

This sequence joins TRBV20-1 and TRBJ2-7, with D hard to call. The length of the CDR3 is 11 residues. V shed 6 bases and J shed 3 bases, with 9 bases lying between them. The germline V gene has CDR1 DFQATT and CDR2 SNEGSKA (reference sequence). In DNA form, the CDR3 reads TGCAGTGCAGATTCCGGCTACGAGCAGTACTTC. Its translation: CSADSGYEQYF.

This chain connects TRBV5-6 to TRBJ2-7; 9 nucleotides line up with TRBD1. Germline V gene lookup returns CDR1 SGHDT and CDR2 YYEEEE. CDR3 length equals 16 residues. After removal of 3 bases from V and 6 bases from J, the junction contained 13 bases not matched to a gene. This CDR3 is CASSSIWTGERGEQYF. The CDR3 region has the DNA TGTGCCAGCAGCTCCATATGGACAGGGGAAAGGGGCGAGCAGTACTTC. Based on the CDR3 plus reference TRBV5-6 and TRBJ2-7, the full variable domain is DAGVTQSPTHLIKTRGQQVTLRCSPKSGHDTVSWYQQALGQGPQFIFQYYEEEERQRGNFPDRFSGHQFPNYSSELNVNALLLGDSALYLCASSSIWTGERGEQYFGPGTRLTVT.

This rearrangement joins TRBV6-5 to TRBJ1-1; D is possibly TRBD1 (5 bases). Looked up from germline, CDR1 is MNHEY and CDR2 is SVGAGI. Between the trimmed V and J ends, which lost 8 bases and 0 bases, there was a span of 7 bases. This CDR3 contains 12 residues. This CDR3 is CASLGVNTEAFF. The CDR3 region has the DNA TGTGCCAGCTTGGGGGTGAACACTGAAGCTTTCTTT.

V gene TRBV4-1 combines with J gene TRBJ2-5; 11 bases are a match to TRBD2. The CDR3 extends over 16 amino acids. Trimming took 3 bases from V and 9 from J; bases not matched to a gene: 12. CDR1 MGHRA and CDR2 YSYEKL come from the germline V gene. The CDR3: CASSQPTSGGYGAQYF. In DNA, the CDR3 is TGCGCCAGCAGCCAGCCTACTAGCGGGGGTTACGGGGCCCAGTACTTC.

The chain combines TRBV5-4 with TRBJ1-2, with D possibly TRBD1 on 5 matching bases. Germline V gene data show CDR1 as SGHNT and CDR2 as YYREEE (reference sequence). The CDR3 sequence is 15 residues long. V shed 0 bases and J shed 4 bases, with 13 bases lying between them. This chain's CDR3 is CASSLEGPTTYGYTF. CDR3 DNA sequence: TGTGCCAGCAGCTTGGAGGGGCCGACTACCTATGGCTACACCTTC. The full variable domain, completed using reference TRBV5-4 and TRBJ1-2, is ETGVTQSPTHLIKTRGQQVTLRCSSQSGHNTVSWYQQALGQGPQFIFQYYREEENGRGNFPPRFSGLQFPNYSSELNVNALELDDSALYLCASSLEGPTTYGYTFGSGTRLTVV.

The rearrangement uses TRBV5-6 and TRBJ2-1, with D uncertain. V dropped 7 bases and J dropped 5 bases, with 7 bases sitting between them. Per the germline V gene, CDR1 is SGHDT and CDR2 is YYEEEE. This CDR3 has 11 amino acids. The CDR3 is CASSWNNEQFF. The CDR3 DNA reads TGTGCCAGCTCCTGGAACAATGAGCAGTTCTTC.

In its sample, this clone ranks as medium-sized. This chain links TRBV6-1 with TRBJ1-6; weak D call: TRBD1 (5 bases). CDR1 and CDR2 (germline): MNHNS, SASEGT. This CDR3 is built from 13 residues. Between the trimmed V and J ends, which lost 3 bases and 5 bases, there was a span of 5 bases. CDR3 amino acids: CASSDRDNSPLHF. Here the CDR3 DNA reads TGTGCCAGCAGTGACAGGGATAATTCACCCCTCCACTTT.

As DNA, the CDR3 is TGTGCCAGCGGATTCCGCGGAGCGAACACCGGGGAGCTGTTTTTT. Translation gives CASGFRGANTGELFF. This sequence joins TRBV2 and TRBJ2-2; unclear D gene. This CDR3 is built from 15 residues. Germline CDR1 and CDR2: SNHLY and FYNNEI. V lost 8 bases to trimming and J lost 0 bases, with 13 bases between them. The full variable domain, in which reference TRBV2 and TRBJ2-2 provide the parts outside the CDR3, is EPEVTQTPSHQVTQMGQEVILRCVPISNHLYFYWYRQILGQKVEFLVSFYNNEISEKSEIFDDQFSVERPDGSNFTLKIRSTKLEDSAMYFCASGFRGANTGELFFGEGSRLTVL.

The chain couples TRBV10-3 to TRBJ2-3; D may be TRBD1 or TRBD2 (5 bases each). The CDR3 sequence is 14 residues long. V lost 0 bases and J 1 base, leaving 5 bases between the germline ends. Germline CDR1 ENHRY, CDR2 SYGVKD. The CDR3 here is CAISESGGTDTQYF. As DNA, the CDR3 is TGTGCCATCAGTGAGTCGGGGGGCACAGATACGCAGTATTTT.

The chain has TRBV7-9 and TRBJ2-1, with D hard to call. The CDR3 has 11 amino acids. Germline V gene data show CDR1 as SEHNR and CDR2 as FQNEAQ (reference sequence). The V end was cut by 6 bases, the J end by 4 bases, with 4 bases between. The CDR3 loop reads CASSFYNEQFF. The CDR3 region has the DNA TGTGCCAGCAGTTTTTACAATGAGCAGTTCTTC.